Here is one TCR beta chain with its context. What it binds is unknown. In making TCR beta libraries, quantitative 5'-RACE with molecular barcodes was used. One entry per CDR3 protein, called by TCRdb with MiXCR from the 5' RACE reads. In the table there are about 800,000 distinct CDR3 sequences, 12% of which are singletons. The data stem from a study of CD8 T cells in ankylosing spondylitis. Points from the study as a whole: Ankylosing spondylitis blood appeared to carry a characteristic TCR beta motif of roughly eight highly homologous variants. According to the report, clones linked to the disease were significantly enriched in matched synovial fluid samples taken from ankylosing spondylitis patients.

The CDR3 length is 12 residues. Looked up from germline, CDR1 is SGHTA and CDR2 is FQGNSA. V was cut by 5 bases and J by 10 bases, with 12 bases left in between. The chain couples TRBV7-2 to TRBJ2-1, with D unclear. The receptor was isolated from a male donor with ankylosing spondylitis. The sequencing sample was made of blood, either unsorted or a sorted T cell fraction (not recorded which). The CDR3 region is CASSPKRTEQFF. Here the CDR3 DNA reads TGTGCCAGCAGCCCAAAAAGGACGGAGCAGTTCTTC.